This T cell receptor beta chain was sequenced for a study of shared clonotypes between healthy human individuals. Germline V gene data show CDR1 as SQVTM and CDR2 as ANQGSEA. V lost 3 bases, J lost 10 bases, and 13 bases lay in between. The CDR3 covers 12 residues. Clones were sequenced by immunoSEQ multiplex PCR, and TCRdb holds only the in-frame ones, with some missing. The sample lists 760,000 or so clones, about 96% seen once, with approximately 0.2% in the top ten. CD8 cells regarded as naive lacked CD45RO, were positively chosen for CCR7, and omitted terminally differentiated effector memory CD45RA+ cells.

Sequenced sample: naive CD8+ T cells sorted from blood. The J gene is TRBJ2-1, the V gene TRBV29-1; D remains ambiguous. This TCR was recovered from a man aged 25-40 years in good health. CDR3 nucleotides: TGCAGCGTTGAGTCTCTCCCACGGGAGCAGTTCTTC. Amino acid sequence: CSVESLPREQFF.